The T cell receptor beta chain described here comes from a study of graft-versus-host responses after intestinal transplantation. Overall study context: Transplants given to recipients were multivisceral, liver-intestinal, or isolated intestinal. Once they had received anti-thymocyte globulin induction, all recipients took tacrolimus and steroids for about 3 years.

The study, taken as a whole, reports: Allografts carried high graft-versus-host to host-versus-graft clonal ratios in patients having graft-donor T cell macrochimerism. Peak GvH clone levels in circulation were associated with early post-transplant HvG declines.

CDR1 is MNHEY, CDR2 SMNVEV, per germline (reference sequence). The junction had 9 bases not matched to a gene; V was cut back by 7 bases and J by 1 base. The CDR3 extends over 16 amino acids. Concerning this clone: Its antigen is not known.

Profiled with immunoSEQ multiplex PCR; TCRdb holds only in-frame clones, not every one. The sample holds about 93,000 clones, just under 95% seen once. The clonotype comes from a human donor who received an intestinal transplant. Sample: unstimulated CD8+ T cells sorted from spleen or lymph node cells, taken before intestinal transplant. The chain joins TRBV27 to TRBJ2-7; 11 nucleotides agree with TRBD1. DNA for the CDR3: TGTGCCAGCACCCCGGGGACAGGGGGACTGTCCTACGAGCAGTACTTC. Translated, it gives CASTPGTGGLSYEQYF.